These 10 T cell receptor beta chains were all obtained from the same sample, sequenced in a study of early T cells in non-severe SARS-CoV-2 infection. TCRdb ran MiXCR on the 5' RACE reads and lists one entry per CDR3 protein. The table lists some 98,000 distinct CDR3 sequences, around 16% of them singletons. Specimen: whole blood. Every receptor here comes from an adult who was a healthcare worker with PCR-confirmed SARS-CoV-2 infection or an uninfected control (not recorded which).

The chain recombines TRBV7-9 with TRBJ2-2; D is undetermined. V was cut by 5 bases and J by 2 bases, with 12 bases left in between. This CDR3 is 15 amino acids long. CDR1 is SEHNR, CDR2 FQNEAQ, per germline (reference sequence). Here the CDR3 DNA reads TGTGCCAGCAGCCGGACGGATACCAACACCGGGGAGCTGTTTTTT. It specifies CASSRTDTNTGELFF.

V and J are TRBV19 and TRBJ2-3; D is possibly TRBD1 (5 bases). CDR1 is LNHDA and CDR2 is SQIVND in the germline V gene (reference sequence). Trimming shortened V by 6 bases and J by 2 bases, and 18 bases separated the two germline ends. The CDR3 runs to 16 residues. The CDR3 bases are TGTGCCAGTAGCCCTTCCGGCGGACACATCACAGATACGCAGTATTTT. Protein product: CASSPSGGHITDTQYF. Supplemented by reference TRBV19 and TRBJ2-3, the full variable domain reads DGGITQSPKYLFRKEGQNVTLSCEQNLNHDAMYWYRQDPGQGLRLIYYSQIVNDFQKGDIAEGYSVSREKKESFPLTVTSAQKNPTAFYLCASSPSGGHITDTQYFGPGTRLTVL.

This clonotype was picked up many times. V usage is TRBV7-2 and J usage is TRBJ2-2; no clear D. This CDR3 is 13 amino acids long. The germline V gene encodes CDR1 SGHTA and CDR2 FQGNSA. With 2 bases removed from V and 5 bases from J, the gap between germline ends came to 6 bases. The DNA for the CDR3 is TGTGCCAGCAGCTTAATTGTAACCGGGGAGCTGTTTTTT. Its protein is CASSLIVTGELFF. Full variable domain (remainder filled in from reference TRBV7-2 and TRBJ2-2): GAGVSQSPSNKVTEKGKDVELRCDPISGHTALYWYRQSLGQGLEFLIYFQGNSAPDKSGLPSDRFSAERTGGSVSTLTIQRTQQEDSAVYLCASSLIVTGELFFGEGSRLTVL.

This clonotype has a handful of counts. The chain employs TRBV6-4 and TRBJ2-2; possible D gene TRBD1, 6 bases. Germline V gives CDR1 MRHNA, CDR2 SNTAGT. V lost 6 bases and J lost 5, with 13 bases in between. The CDR3 length is 14 residues. The CDR3 sequence: CASSQTGPTGELFF. Here the CDR3 DNA reads TGTGCCAGCAGCCAGACAGGTCCGACCGGGGAGCTGTTTTTT.

This clonotype has only a few counts. The chain employs TRBV20-1 and TRBJ1-2, with 9 nucleotides matching TRBD1. Germline V gene lookup returns CDR1 DFQATT and CDR2 SNEGSKA (reference sequence). This CDR3 region has 14 residues. V shed 0 bases and J 8 bases; nucleotides not matched to a gene: 7. The CDR3 DNA is TGCAGTGCTAGAGATCGCAGGACAGGGGACGGCTACACCTTC. Protein sequence: CSARDRRTGDGYTF.

This clonotype was seen only a few times. The rearrangement uses TRBV6-2 or TRBV6-3 and TRBJ2-7; possible D gene TRBD2, 6 bases. The CDR3 has 14 residues. Looked up from germline, CDR1 is MNHEY and CDR2 is SVGEGT. The V end lost 5 bases, the J end lost 4 bases, and 15 bases lay between the germline ends. Here the CDR3 reads CASSEPGLSYEQYF. CDR3 nucleotide sequence: TGTGCCAGCAGTGAACCGGGACTCTCGTACGAGCAGTACTTC.

This clonotype has just a few counts. The rearrangement joins TRBV2 to TRBJ1-1; D might be TRBD1 (6 bases). The CDR3 covers 15 residues. Trimming took 4 bases from V and 8 from J, leaving 20 bases between them. CDR1 and CDR2 from the germline V gene are SNHLY and FYNNEI. The CDR3 DNA reads as TGTGCCAGCAGTGTGGAATGGGGACATGTAGTAGAAGCTTTCTTT. Its protein product is CASSVEWGHVVEAFF.

This clonotype was seen a handful of times. The rearrangement uses TRBV20-1 and TRBJ2-5, with TRBD2 matching 11 bases. The CDR3 is made up of 16 amino acids. J gave up 4 bases and V 4 bases, and 11 bases lay outside the gene matches. Per germline, CDR1 DFQATT and CDR2 SNEGSKA (reference sequence). The CDR3 spells CSATRTSGLPGETQYF. In DNA form, the CDR3 reads TGCAGTGCTACCCGGACTAGCGGGCTTCCCGGAGAGACCCAGTACTTC.

This clonotype was seen a handful of times. The V call is TRBV7-9, the J call TRBJ1-1; 9 bases map to TRBD1. Trimming took 6 bases from V and 5 from J; bases not matched to a gene: 7. The CDR3 is 14 residues long. The germline gives CDR1 SEHNR, CDR2 FQNEAQ (reference sequence). The CDR3 DNA reads TGTGCCAGCAGGACGGGACAGGGACTGACTGAAGCTTTCTTT. This translates into CASRTGQGLTEAFF.

The sample holds a few counts of this clonotype. The chain uses TRBV27 and TRBJ1-6; possible D gene TRBD1, 5 bases. The germline CDR1 and CDR2 sequences are MNHEY and SMNVEV (reference sequence). V gave up 5 bases and J gave up 8 bases, with 10 bases separating them. The CDR3 extends over 13 amino acids. The CDR3 spells CASSRLGDSPLHF. CDR3 coding DNA: TGTGCCAGCAGTCGCCTAGGGGATTCACCCCTCCACTTT.